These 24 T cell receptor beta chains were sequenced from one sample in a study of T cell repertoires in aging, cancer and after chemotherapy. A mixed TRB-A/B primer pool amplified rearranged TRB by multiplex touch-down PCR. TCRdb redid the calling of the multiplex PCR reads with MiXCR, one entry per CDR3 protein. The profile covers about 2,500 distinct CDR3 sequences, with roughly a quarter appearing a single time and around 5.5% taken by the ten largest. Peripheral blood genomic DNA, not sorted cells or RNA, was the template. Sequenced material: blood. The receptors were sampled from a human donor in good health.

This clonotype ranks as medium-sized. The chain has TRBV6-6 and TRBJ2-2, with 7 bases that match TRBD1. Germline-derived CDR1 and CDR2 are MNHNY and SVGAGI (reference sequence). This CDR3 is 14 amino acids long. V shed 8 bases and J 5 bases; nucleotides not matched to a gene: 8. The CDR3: CASWPQGRTGELFF. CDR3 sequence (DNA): TGTGCCAGCTGGCCACAGGGGAGAACCGGGGAGCTGTTTTTT.

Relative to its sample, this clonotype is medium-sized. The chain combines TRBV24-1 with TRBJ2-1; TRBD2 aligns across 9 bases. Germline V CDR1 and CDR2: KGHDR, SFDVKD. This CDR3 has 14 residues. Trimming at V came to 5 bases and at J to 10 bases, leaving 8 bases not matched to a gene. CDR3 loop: CATSGASGEGEQFF. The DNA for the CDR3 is TGTGCCACCAGTGGCGCTAGCGGGGAGGGGGAGCAGTTCTTC.

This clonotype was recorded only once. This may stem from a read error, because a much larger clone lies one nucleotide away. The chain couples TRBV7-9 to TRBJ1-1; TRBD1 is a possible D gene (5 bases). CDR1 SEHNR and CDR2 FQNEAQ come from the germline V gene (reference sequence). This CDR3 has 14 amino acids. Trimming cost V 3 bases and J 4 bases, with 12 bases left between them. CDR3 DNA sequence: TGTGCCAGCAGCTTTACGGGGGAGGGCACTGAAGCTTTCTTT. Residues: CASSFTGEGTEAFF. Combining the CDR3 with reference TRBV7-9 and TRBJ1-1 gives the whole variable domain DTGVSQNPRHKITKRGQNVTFRCDPISEHNRLYWYRQTLGQGPEFLTYFQNEAQLEKSRLLSDRFSAERPKGSFSTLEIQRTEQGDSAMYLCASSFTGEGTEAFFGQGTRLTVV.

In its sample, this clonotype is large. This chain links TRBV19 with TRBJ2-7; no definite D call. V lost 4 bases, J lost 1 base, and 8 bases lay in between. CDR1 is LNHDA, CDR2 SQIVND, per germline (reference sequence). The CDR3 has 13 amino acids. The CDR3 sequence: CASSKARSYEQYF. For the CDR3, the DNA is TGTGCCAGTAGTAAGGCAAGGTCCTACGAGCAGTACTTC.

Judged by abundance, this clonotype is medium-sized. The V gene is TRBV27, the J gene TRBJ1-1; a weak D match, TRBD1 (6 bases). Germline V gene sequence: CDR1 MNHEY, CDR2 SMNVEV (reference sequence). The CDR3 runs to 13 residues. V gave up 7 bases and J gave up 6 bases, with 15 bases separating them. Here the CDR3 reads CASTRSSGAEAFF. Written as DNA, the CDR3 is TGTGCCAGCACTCGCAGTTCAGGGGCTGAAGCTTTCTTT.

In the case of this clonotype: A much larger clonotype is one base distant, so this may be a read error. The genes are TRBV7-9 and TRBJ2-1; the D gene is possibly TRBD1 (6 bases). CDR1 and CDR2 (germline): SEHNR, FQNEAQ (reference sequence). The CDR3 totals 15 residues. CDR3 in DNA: TGTGCCAGCAGCTTAGCCAGGGGCTTATACAATGAGCAGTTATTC. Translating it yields CASSLARGLYNEQLF.

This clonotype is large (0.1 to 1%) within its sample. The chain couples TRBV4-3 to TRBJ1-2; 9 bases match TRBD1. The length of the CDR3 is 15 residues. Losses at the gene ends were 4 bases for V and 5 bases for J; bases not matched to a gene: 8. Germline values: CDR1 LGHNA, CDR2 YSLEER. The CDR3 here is CASSPNVGTGYGYTF. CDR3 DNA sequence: TGCGCCAGCAGCCCGAATGTGGGGACAGGGTATGGCTACACCTTC.

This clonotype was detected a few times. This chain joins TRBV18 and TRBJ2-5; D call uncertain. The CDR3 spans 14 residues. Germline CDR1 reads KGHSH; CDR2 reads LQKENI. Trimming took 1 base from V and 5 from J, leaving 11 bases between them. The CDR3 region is CASSPQYSRETQYF. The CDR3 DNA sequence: TGTGCCAGCTCACCACAATACAGTCGGGAGACCCAGTACTTC.

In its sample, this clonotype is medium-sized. The CDR3 protein is CAISEWSADTGELFF. The CDR3 DNA follows: TGTGCCATCAGTGAGTGGAGCGCGGACACCGGGGAGCTGTTTTTT. The chain recombines TRBV10-3 with TRBJ2-2, with unresolved D. The V end lost 1 base, the J end lost 3 bases, and 9 bases lay between the germline ends. CDR3 size: 15 residues. Germline V gene lookup returns CDR1 ENHRY and CDR2 SYGVKD.

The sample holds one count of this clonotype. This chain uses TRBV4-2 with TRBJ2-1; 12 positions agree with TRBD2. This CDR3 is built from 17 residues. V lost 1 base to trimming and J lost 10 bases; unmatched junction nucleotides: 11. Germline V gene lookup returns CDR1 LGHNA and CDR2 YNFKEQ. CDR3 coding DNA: TGTGCCAGCAGCCAAGGGCATCCTAGCGGGGGGGCCTGGGAGCAGTTCTTC. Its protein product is CASSQGHPSGGAWEQFF.

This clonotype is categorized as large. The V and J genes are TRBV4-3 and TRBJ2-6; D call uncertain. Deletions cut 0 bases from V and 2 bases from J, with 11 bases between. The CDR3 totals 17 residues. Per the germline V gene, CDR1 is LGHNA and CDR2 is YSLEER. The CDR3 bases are TGCGCCAGCAGCCAAGATTGGGCATCGGCTGGGGCCAACGTCCTGACTTTC. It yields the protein CASSQDWASAGANVLTF.

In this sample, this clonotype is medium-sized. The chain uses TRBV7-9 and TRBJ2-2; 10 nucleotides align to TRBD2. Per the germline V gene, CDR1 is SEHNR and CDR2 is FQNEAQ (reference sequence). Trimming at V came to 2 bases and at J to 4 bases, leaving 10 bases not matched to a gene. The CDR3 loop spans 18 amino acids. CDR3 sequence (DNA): TGTGCCAGCAGCTTACCTATATTAGCGGGGGGCCGCACCGGGGAGCTGTTTTTT. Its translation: CASSLPILAGGRTGELFF.

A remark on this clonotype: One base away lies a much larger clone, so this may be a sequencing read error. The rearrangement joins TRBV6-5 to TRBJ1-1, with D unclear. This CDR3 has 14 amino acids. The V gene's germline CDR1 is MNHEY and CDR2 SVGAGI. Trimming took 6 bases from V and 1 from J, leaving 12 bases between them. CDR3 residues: CASRGKLRNTEAFF. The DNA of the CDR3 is TGTGCCAGCAGGGGGAAACTCAGGAACACTGAAGCTTTCTTT.

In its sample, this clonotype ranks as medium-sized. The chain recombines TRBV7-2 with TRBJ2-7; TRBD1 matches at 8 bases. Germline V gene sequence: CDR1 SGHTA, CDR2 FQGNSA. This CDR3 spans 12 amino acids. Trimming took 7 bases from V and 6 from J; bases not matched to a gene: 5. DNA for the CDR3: TGTGCCAGCACCGTTGACAGGGGCGAGCAGTACTTC. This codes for CASTVDRGEQYF.

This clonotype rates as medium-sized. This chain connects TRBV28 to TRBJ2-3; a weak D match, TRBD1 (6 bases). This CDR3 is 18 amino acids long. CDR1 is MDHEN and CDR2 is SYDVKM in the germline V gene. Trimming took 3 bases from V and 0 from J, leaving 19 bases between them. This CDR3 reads CASSFGLFRTASTDTQYF. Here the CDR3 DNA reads TGTGCCAGCAGTTTTGGCCTCTTCCGGACAGCTAGCACAGATACGCAGTATTTT.

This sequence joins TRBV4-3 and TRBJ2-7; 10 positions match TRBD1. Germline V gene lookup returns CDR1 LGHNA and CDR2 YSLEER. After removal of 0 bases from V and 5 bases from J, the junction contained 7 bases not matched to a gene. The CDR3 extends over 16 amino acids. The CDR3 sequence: CASSQEPGQGTHEQYF. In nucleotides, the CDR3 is TGCGCCAGCAGCCAAGAACCGGGACAGGGGACCCACGAGCAGTACTTC.

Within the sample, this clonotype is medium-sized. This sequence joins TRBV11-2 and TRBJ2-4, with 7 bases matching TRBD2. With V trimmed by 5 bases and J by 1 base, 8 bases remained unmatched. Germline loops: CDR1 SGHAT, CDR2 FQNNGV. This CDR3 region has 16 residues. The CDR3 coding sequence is TGTGCCAGCAGCCCCCACCCAGCGGGGGCCAAAAACATTCAGTACTTC. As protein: CASSPHPAGAKNIQYF.

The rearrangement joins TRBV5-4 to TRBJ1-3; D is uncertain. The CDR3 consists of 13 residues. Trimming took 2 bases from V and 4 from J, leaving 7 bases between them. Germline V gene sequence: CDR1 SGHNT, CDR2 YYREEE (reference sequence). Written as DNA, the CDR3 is TGTGCCAGCAGCTTTTGGTCCGGAAACACCATATATTTT. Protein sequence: CASSFWSGNTIYF.

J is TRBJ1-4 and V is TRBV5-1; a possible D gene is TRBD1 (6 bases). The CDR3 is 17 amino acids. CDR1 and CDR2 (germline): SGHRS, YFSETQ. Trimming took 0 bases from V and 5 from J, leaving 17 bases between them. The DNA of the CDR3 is TGCGCCAGCAGCTTGGGGGGGCAGTCAGGGCCCAATGAAAAACTGTTTTTT. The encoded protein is CASSLGGQSGPNEKLFF.

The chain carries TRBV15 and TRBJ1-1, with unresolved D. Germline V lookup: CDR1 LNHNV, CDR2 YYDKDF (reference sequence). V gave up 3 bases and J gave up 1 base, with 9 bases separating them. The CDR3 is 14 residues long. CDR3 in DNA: TGTGCCACCAGCAGGATGGGAGAGAACACTGAAGCTTTCTTT. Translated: CATSRMGENTEAFF.

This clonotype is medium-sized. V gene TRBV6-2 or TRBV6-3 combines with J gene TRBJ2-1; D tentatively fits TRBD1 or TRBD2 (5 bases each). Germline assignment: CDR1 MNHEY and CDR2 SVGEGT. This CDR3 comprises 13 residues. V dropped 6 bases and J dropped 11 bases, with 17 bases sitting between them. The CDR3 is CASSPPGRPQQFF. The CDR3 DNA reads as TGTGCCAGCAGCCCTCCGGGACGACCCCAGCAGTTCTTC.

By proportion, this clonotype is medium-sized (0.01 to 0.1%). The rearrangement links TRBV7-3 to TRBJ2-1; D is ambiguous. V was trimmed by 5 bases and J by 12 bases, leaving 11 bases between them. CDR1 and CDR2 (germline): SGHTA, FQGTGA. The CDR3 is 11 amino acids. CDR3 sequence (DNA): TGTGCCAGCAGCCTCCGGGCCCTGCAGTTCTTC. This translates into CASSLRALQFF.

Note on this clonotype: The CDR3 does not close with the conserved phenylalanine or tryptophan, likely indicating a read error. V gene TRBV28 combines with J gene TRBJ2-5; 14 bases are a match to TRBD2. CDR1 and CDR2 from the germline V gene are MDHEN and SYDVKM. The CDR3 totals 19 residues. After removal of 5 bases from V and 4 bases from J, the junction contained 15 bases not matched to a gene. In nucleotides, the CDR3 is TGTGCCAGCAGTCCCGCCCGTGGACTAGCGGGGGGCTACGGAGAGACCCAGTACTCC. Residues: CASSPARGLAGGYGETQYS.

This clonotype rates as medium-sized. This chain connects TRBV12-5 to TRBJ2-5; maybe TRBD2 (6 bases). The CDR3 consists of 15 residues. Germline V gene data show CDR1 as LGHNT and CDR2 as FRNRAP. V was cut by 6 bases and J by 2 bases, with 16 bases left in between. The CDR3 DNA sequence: TGTGCTAGTGGCCCGGGGCTTAGCGGACAAGAGACCCAGTACTTC. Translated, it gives CASGPGLSGQETQYF.